Below, 10 T cell receptor beta chains from the same sample are listed, as sequenced in a study of blood T cells in healthy people across ages. With a J-beta primer mix and a sample-barcoded 5' primer, a second PCR ran roughly 7 to 11 cycles. TCRdb called the 5' RACE reads again in MiXCR, with one record for every CDR3 protein. The table lists roughly 930,000 distinct CDR3 sequences, roughly 48% of them singletons. Sequenced material: blood. The receptors shown here come from a man between 25 and 39 years old in good health.

This clonotype has just a few counts. CDR3 DNA sequence: TGTGCCAGCAGCTTAGCGCATCAACGCAACGAGGTCGGATACGAGCAGTACTTC. Translated: CASSLAHQRNEVGYEQYF. The V and J genes are TRBV7-2 and TRBJ2-7; D gene ambiguous. The germline V gene has CDR1 SGHTA and CDR2 FQGNSA. CDR3 length: 18 residues. Trimming took 0 bases from V and 4 from J, leaving 22 bases between them. The whole variable domain, filled in from reference TRBV7-2 and TRBJ2-7, reads GAGVSQSPSNKVTEKGKDVELRCDPISGHTALYWYRQSLGQGLEFLIYFQGNSAPDKSGLPSDRFSAERTGGSVSTLTIQRTQQEDSAVYLCASSLAHQRNEVGYEQYFGPGTRLTVT.

The gene calls are TRBV9 and TRBJ1-1; 7 bases are a match to TRBD1. CDR1 is SGDLS and CDR2 is YYNGEE in the germline V gene. CDR3 size: 14 residues. The V and J ends lost 0 bases and 5 bases, in that order; junction bases with no gene match: 4. CDR3 DNA sequence: TGTGCCAGCAGCGTAGGGCCAGGGGGGACTGAAGCTTTCTTT. Residues: CASSVGPGGTEAFF.

Of note for this clonotype: A read error is possible here, since a much larger clone lies one base away. The rearrangement uses TRBV9 and TRBJ1-2; 10 bases align to TRBD1. The CDR3 length is 13 residues. Germline V lookup: CDR1 SGDLS, CDR2 YYNGEE. The DNA of the CDR3 is TGTGCCGGCAGCGCGGGGACAGGGGTGGGCTACACCTTC. As protein: CAGSAGTGVGYTF.

This clonotype was recorded at least ten times. CDR3 coding DNA: TGTGCCAGCAGCCCTAGACGCGGGGGGGTGACAGATACGCAGTATTTT. This encodes CASSPRRGGVTDTQYF. The rearrangement links TRBV9 to TRBJ2-3; 9 nucleotides line up with TRBD2. CDR3 length: 16 residues. The germline gives CDR1 SGDLS, CDR2 YYNGEE. V lost 4 bases and J lost 3; bases outside the gene matches: 9.

As for this clonotype: An end of the junction differs from the germline gene, which may be a read error. The chain joins TRBV6-2 or TRBV6-3 to TRBJ2-3, with D maybe TRBD1 (6 bases). The germline V gene encodes CDR1 MNHEY and CDR2 SVGEGT. CDR3 length equals 14 residues. The CDR3 DNA reads as TGTGCCGGCAGTTTACAGGGTTCCACAGATACGCAGTATTTT. Its protein is CAGSLQGSTDTQYF.

The chain uses TRBV7-2 and TRBJ2-3, with TRBD1 identical over 9 bases. Germline V gene data show CDR1 as SGHTA and CDR2 as FQGNSA. The V gene end was trimmed by 6 bases and the J gene end by 5 bases; junction bases not matched to a gene: 12. This CDR3 contains 16 residues. In DNA, the CDR3 is TGTGCCAGCAGGTTACCGGGACAGGGATCCCAAGATACGCAGTATTTT. Translating gives CASRLPGQGSQDTQYF.

The rearrangement links TRBV5-5 to TRBJ2-1, with D perhaps being TRBD1 or TRBD2 (5 bases each). The CDR3 sequence is 16 residues long. Germline CDR1 reads SGHKS; CDR2 reads YYEKEE (reference sequence). With 0 bases removed from V and 8 bases from J, the gap between germline ends came to 18 bases. DNA of the CDR3: TGTGCCAGCAGCTTGGACAGGCTAGCTCCGGTGGATGAGCAGTTCTTC. Translated: CASSLDRLAPVDEQFF. Variable domain in full (rest from reference TRBV5-5 and TRBJ2-1): DAGVTQSPTHLIKTRGQQVTLRCSPISGHKSVSWYQQVLGQGPQFIFQYYEKEERGRGNFPDRFSARQFPNYSSELNVNALLLGDSALYLCASSLDRLAPVDEQFFGPGTRLTVL.

The V call is TRBV20-1, the J call TRBJ2-1; 11 bases match TRBD1. The CDR3 covers 17 residues. V shed 3 bases and J 4 bases; nucleotides not matched to a gene: 11. Per the germline V gene, CDR1 is DFQATT and CDR2 is SNEGSKA (reference sequence). The CDR3, as DNA: TGCAGTGCTAGCCAAATACCCGGGACAGGGGGATACAATGAGCAGTTCTTC. It encodes CSASQIPGTGGYNEQFF.

This clonotype turned up a few times. The rearrangement uses TRBV7-2 and TRBJ2-5, with 8 bases lining up with TRBD2. CDR1 is SGHTA and CDR2 is FQGNSA in the germline V gene. The CDR3 length is 15 residues. The V and J ends lost 4 bases and 3 bases, in that order; junction bases with no gene match: 7. CDR3 region: CASSYRLAPEETQYF. DNA of the CDR3: TGTGCCAGCAGCTATCGACTAGCGCCAGAAGAGACCCAGTACTTC. The whole variable domain, filled in from reference TRBV7-2 and TRBJ2-5, reads GAGVSQSPSNKVTEKGKDVELRCDPISGHTALYWYRQSLGQGLEFLIYFQGNSAPDKSGLPSDRFSAERTGGSVSTLTIQRTQQEDSAVYLCASSYRLAPEETQYFGPGTRLLVL.

The V call is TRBV12-3 or TRBV12-4, the J call TRBJ2-3; D is unresolved. Trimming left V 6 bases short and J 6 bases short, with 10 bases between. The CDR3 sequence is 12 residues long. CDR3 nucleotide sequence: TGTGCCAGCAGCCTGTTTTTGGATACGCAGTATTTT. This encodes CASSLFLDTQYF.